Presented here are 32 T cell receptor beta chains from one specimen sequenced in a study of OX40 agonist ivuxolimab in advanced cancers. The assay was immunoSEQ multiplex PCR, and TCRdb's table has in-frame clones only and misses some. The table has about 50,000 clones, roughly 82% seen once. Sequenced here: CD4+ or CD8+ T cells sorted from blood, sampled in a trial of the OX40 agonist ivuxolimab. Every receptor here comes from an adult with an advanced solid tumor such as melanoma, head and neck, liver or kidney cancer.

This clone occurred once. The CDR3 is CASSPLATGTDTQYF. In DNA, the CDR3 is TGTGCCAGTAGTCCGCTCGCGACGGGGACAGATACGCAGTATTTT. The rearrangement joins TRBV19 to TRBJ2-3, with D possibly being TRBD2 (5 bases). Trimming took 5 bases from V and 3 from J, leaving 15 bases between them. The CDR3 consists of 15 residues. Germline-derived CDR1 and CDR2 are LNHDA and SQIVND (reference sequence).

The chain carries TRBV29-1 and TRBJ2-1; D may be TRBD1 or TRBD2 (5 bases each). CDR3 size: 13 residues. Looked up from germline, CDR1 is SQVTM and CDR2 is ANQGSEA. Trimming removed 6 bases at V and 5 bases at J, with 14 bases between. The CDR3 reads CSVRRDRDNEQFF. CDR3 DNA: TGCAGCGTACGCCGGGACCGAGACAATGAGCAGTTCTTC.

This chain joins TRBV28 and TRBJ1-5; D unresolved. This CDR3 has 14 amino acids. Germline V CDR1 and CDR2: MDHEN, SYDVKM. V was clipped by 2 bases and J by 6 bases, with 11 bases between them. CDR3 protein: CASSLGSASQPQHF. The CDR3 DNA is TGTGCCAGCAGTTTAGGGTCGGCCAGTCAGCCCCAGCATTTT.

The rearrangement uses TRBV5-1 and TRBJ2-1; D is ambiguous. The CDR3 extends over 13 amino acids. Per germline, CDR1 SGHRS and CDR2 YFSETQ. V lost 4 bases, J lost 5 bases, and 10 bases lay in between. The CDR3 sequence: CASSRRLDNEQFF. CDR3 DNA sequence: TGCGCCAGCAGCCGCCGGCTAGACAATGAGCAGTTCTTC.

The chain is built from TRBV2 and TRBJ1-5, with a possible D match to TRBD1 (6 bases). In germline, CDR1 is SNHLY, CDR2 FYNNEI. With 8 bases removed from V and 3 bases from J, the gap between germline ends came to 17 bases. CDR3 length: 15 amino acids. The CDR3 spells CASALQGFDNQPQHF. The DNA of the CDR3 is TGTGCCAGCGCATTACAGGGTTTCGACAATCAGCCCCAGCATTTT.

The V and J genes are TRBV4-1 and TRBJ2-3; D is unresolved. CDR1 MGHRA and CDR2 YSYEKL come from the germline V gene. V gave up 4 bases and J gave up 0 bases, with 11 bases separating them. This CDR3 contains 15 residues. The CDR3: CASSRSAASTDTQYF. The CDR3 nucleotides are TGCGCCAGCAGCCGTTCGGCAGCAAGCACAGATACGCAGTATTTT.

This clone was observed once. V and J are TRBV28 and TRBJ1-2; tentative D call: TRBD1 (6 bases). Trimming took 6 bases from V and 5 from J, leaving 22 bases between them. This CDR3 contains 16 residues. The V gene's germline CDR1 is MDHEN and CDR2 SYDVKM. The CDR3 DNA is TGTGCCAGCAGCCCCCCGCAACAGGGAGTTGGATATGGCTACACCTTC. Residues: CASSPPQQGVGYGYTF.

This chain links TRBV11-1 with TRBJ2-2; D not certain. V was shortened by 1 base and J by 7 bases, with 7 bases between the two germline ends. The CDR3 has 13 amino acids. Germline CDR1 is SGHAT and CDR2 is FQDESV (reference sequence). CDR3 DNA sequence: TGTGCCAGCAGCTTAGAACTTCTCGGGGAGCTGTTTTTT. It is translated as CASSLELLGELFF.

V gene TRBV28 combines with J gene TRBJ1-3; 7 nucleotides align to TRBD1. Germline CDR1 reads MDHEN; CDR2 reads SYDVKM. J was trimmed by 2 bases and V by 5 bases; bases with no gene match: 0. CDR3 size: 13 residues. CDR3 sequence: CASSRGPGNTIYF. CDR3 nucleotide sequence: TGTGCCAGCAGTAGGGGGCCTGGAAACACCATATATTTT.

The chain has TRBV30 and TRBJ1-1; D gene uncertain. Trimming left V 0 bases short and J 3 bases short, with 14 bases between. The germline CDR1 and CDR2 sequences are GTSNPN and SVGIG (reference sequence). The CDR3 extends over 15 amino acids. CDR3 in DNA: TGTGCCTGGAGTGTAGGAGGGAGATCGGACACTGAAGCTTTCTTT. Translation gives CAWSVGGRSDTEAFF.

V is TRBV27 and J is TRBJ1-2, with D perhaps TRBD1 (6 bases). The length of the CDR3 is 15 residues. V was pared by 7 bases and J by 6 bases, with 21 bases between. Germline loops: CDR1 MNHEY, CDR2 SMNVEV (reference sequence). The CDR3 loop reads CASTRYREDFDGYTF. In DNA, the CDR3 is TGTGCCAGCACGCGGTACAGGGAGGATTTCGATGGCTACACCTTC.

The chain is built from TRBV28 and TRBJ2-3; the match to TRBD2 covers 10 bases. J was trimmed by 5 bases and V by 8 bases; bases with no gene match: 4. CDR3 length: 13 residues. Germline CDR1 is MDHEN and CDR2 is SYDVKM. The CDR3 sequence is CASHSGGGDTQYF. The CDR3 DNA follows: TGTGCCAGCCACAGCGGGGGGGGAGATACGCAGTATTTT. The complete variable domain, with remaining parts taken from reference TRBV28 and TRBJ2-3, reads DVKVTQSSRYLVKRTGEKVFLECVQDMDHENMFWYRQDPGLGLRLIYFSYDVKMKEKGDIPEGYSVSREKKERFSLILESASTNQTSMYLCASHSGGGDTQYFGPGTRLTVL.

V and J are TRBV7-3 and TRBJ1-2, with 9 bases aligning to TRBD1. The CDR3 sequence is 13 residues long. The trim removed 2 bases at V and 7 bases at J, leaving 2 bases unmatched. Per germline, CDR1 SGHTA and CDR2 FQGTGA. The DNA of the CDR3 is TGTGCCAGCAGCTTAGGGACAGGGAGTGGCTACACCTTC. Its translation: CASSLGTGSGYTF.

This clone has a handful of counts. The V gene is TRBV11-3, the J gene TRBJ2-6, with 7 nucleotides matching TRBD1. In germline, CDR1 is SGHNT, CDR2 YENEEA. After removal of 5 bases from V and 4 bases from J, the junction contained 2 bases not matched to a gene. The CDR3 consists of 14 residues. The CDR3 region is CASSTGDGANVLTF. The CDR3 DNA sequence: TGTGCCAGCAGCACAGGGGACGGGGCCAACGTCCTGACTTTC.

V gene TRBV9 combines with J gene TRBJ1-4; possible D gene TRBD1, 5 bases. Deletions cut 0 bases from V and 7 bases from J, with 10 bases between. The length of the CDR3 is 14 residues. Germline CDR1 SGDLS, CDR2 YYNGEE. The CDR3 nucleotides are TGTGCCAGCAGCGTAGGGAGGGGCAGTGAAAAACTGTTTTTT. Translation: CASSVGRGSEKLFF.

This sequence joins TRBV6-6 and TRBJ2-1; possibly TRBD2 for D (5 bases). V lost 6 bases to trimming and J lost 4 bases, with 10 bases between them. Germline V gives CDR1 MNHNY, CDR2 SVGAGI (reference sequence). The CDR3 spans 13 residues. The CDR3 sequence: CASSRGVYNEQFF. CDR3 nucleotides: TGTGCCAGCAGCCGGGGTGTTTACAATGAGCAGTTCTTC.

The CDR3 loop is CASSRQGIASGNTIYF. CDR3 DNA: TGTGCCAGCAGCCGACAGGGGATTGCCTCTGGAAACACCATATATTTT. The V call is TRBV5-6, the J call TRBJ1-3, with 8 nucleotides matching TRBD1. Losses at the gene ends were 4 bases for V and 0 bases for J; bases not matched to a gene: 6. CDR3 size: 16 residues. Germline V gives CDR1 SGHDT, CDR2 YYEEEE.

The gene calls are TRBV10-3 and TRBJ1-6; 7 bases are a match to TRBD1. The V gene's germline CDR1 is ENHRY and CDR2 SYGVKD. The trim removed 8 bases at V and 7 bases at J, leaving 8 bases unmatched. The CDR3 covers 14 residues. The CDR3 nucleotides are TGTGCCATCTCTCTTACAGGGGCGAATTCACCCCTCCACTTT. Its translation: CAISLTGANSPLHF.

This clone has only a few counts. J is TRBJ1-4 and V is TRBV27, with D hard to call. Germline V gene data show CDR1 as MNHEY and CDR2 as SMNVEV (reference sequence). V dropped 2 bases and J dropped 10 bases, with 11 bases sitting between them. There are 13 residues in the CDR3. In DNA, the CDR3 is TGTGCCAGCAGTTTAGAAAGCCGCACAAAACTGTTTTTT. Translating gives CASSLESRTKLFF.

The chain joins TRBV13 to TRBJ2-1; D possibly matches TRBD1 or TRBD2 (5 bases each). V lost 5 bases, J lost 4 bases, and 21 bases lay in between. Germline V gene lookup returns CDR1 PRHDT and CDR2 FYEKMQ (reference sequence). There are 17 residues in the CDR3. Written as DNA, the CDR3 is TGTGCCAGCAGCACGGACCAACGGGGCCTAAATTACAATGAGCAGTTCTTC. It translates to CASSTDQRGLNYNEQFF.

This clone was observed a handful of times. The chain joins TRBV5-1 to TRBJ1-5; maybe TRBD1 (5 bases). Looked up from germline, CDR1 is SGHRS and CDR2 is YFSETQ. The V end was cut by 4 bases, the J end by 7 bases, with 12 bases between. The CDR3 spans 13 residues. This chain's CDR3 is CASSAYKGQPQHF. DNA for the CDR3: TGCGCCAGCAGCGCATATAAGGGGCAGCCCCAGCATTTT.

The CDR3 coding sequence is TGTGCCAGCAGCTTAGCTGGGGGGCAGGAGACCCAGTACTTC. Its translation: CASSLAGGQETQYF. The rearrangement joins TRBV7-2 to TRBJ2-5; D may correspond to TRBD1 or TRBD2 (6 bases each). This CDR3 has 14 amino acids. Germline CDR1 is SGHTA and CDR2 is FQGNSA. V was trimmed by 0 bases and J by 5 bases, leaving 10 bases between them.

The genes are TRBV19 and TRBJ2-7; the D call may be TRBD1 or TRBD2 (5 bases each). Per germline, CDR1 LNHDA and CDR2 SQIVND (reference sequence). The CDR3 is 13 amino acids. The V end lost 5 bases, the J end lost 1 base, and 9 bases lay between the germline ends. This CDR3 reads CASSPGGSYEQYF. DNA of the CDR3: TGTGCCAGTAGTCCTGGGGGATCCTACGAGCAGTACTTC.

V is TRBV28 and J is TRBJ2-2; D not certain. This CDR3 is 12 amino acids long. The germline gives CDR1 MDHEN, CDR2 SYDVKM. Trimming took 2 bases from V and 6 from J, leaving 4 bases between them. The CDR3 DNA is TGTGCCAGCAGTTTACGGCCCGGGGAGCTGTTTTTT. It is translated as CASSLRPGELFF.

The chain is built from TRBV5-5 and TRBJ2-7, with 10 nucleotides matching TRBD1. The CDR3 contains 17 residues. V was clipped by 2 bases and J by 0 bases; unmatched bases: 8. The germline V gene encodes CDR1 SGHKS and CDR2 YYEKEE (reference sequence). CDR3 coding DNA: TGTGCCAGCAGCTTCGGTATTGGGACAGGGGTCTCCTACGAGCAGTACTTC. It codes for CASSFGIGTGVSYEQYF.

J is TRBJ1-1 and V is TRBV5-1; D remains unclear. There are 13 residues in the CDR3. Trimming cost V 4 bases and J 1 base, with 8 bases left between them. In germline, CDR1 is SGHRS, CDR2 YFSETQ. The CDR3 sequence: CASSTQTNTEAFF. CDR3 in DNA: TGCGCCAGCAGCACACAAACGAACACTGAAGCTTTCTTT.

The chain carries TRBV7-2 and TRBJ1-1; D unclear. V shed 5 bases and J shed 1 base, with 8 bases lying between them. CDR1 SGHTA and CDR2 FQGNSA come from the germline V gene. The CDR3 runs to 13 residues. The CDR3 reads CASSPGRNTEAFF. The DNA for the CDR3 is TGTGCCAGCAGCCCCGGACGGAACACTGAAGCTTTCTTT.

The chain carries TRBV5-5 and TRBJ2-2; D is uncertain. The CDR3 is 14 residues long. The ends were cut back, 0 bases at V and 2 bases at J, with 5 bases in the middle. Germline CDR1 reads SGHKS; CDR2 reads YYEKEE (reference sequence). CDR3 sequence: CASSLDGNTGELFF. The CDR3 DNA reads as TGTGCCAGCAGCTTGGACGGCAACACCGGGGAGCTGTTTTTT.

The chain links TRBV5-5 to TRBJ1-1; TRBD1 is a possible D gene (6 bases). V lost 0 bases and J lost 1, with 7 bases in between. This CDR3 comprises 14 residues. CDR1 and CDR2 (germline): SGHKS, YYEKEE (reference sequence). The CDR3 region is CASSLVDRNTEAFF. The CDR3 DNA sequence: TGTGCCAGCAGCTTGGTGGACAGGAACACTGAAGCTTTCTTT.

The chain joins TRBV19 to TRBJ2-7; the match to TRBD1 covers 11 bases. Germline V gene lookup returns CDR1 LNHDA and CDR2 SQIVND (reference sequence). The J segment lost 0 bases and the V segment lost 6 bases, leaving 4 bases of the junction unmatched. The CDR3 has 15 residues. The CDR3 protein is CASRTGTGGSYEQYF. CDR3 in DNA: TGTGCCAGTAGAACCGGGACAGGGGGCTCCTACGAGCAGTACTTC.

This clone showed up just a few times. This chain links TRBV19 with TRBJ1-5, with TRBD1 as a possible D gene (5 bases). Germline loops: CDR1 LNHDA, CDR2 SQIVND (reference sequence). Trimming stripped 6 bases from V and 3 bases from J, with 15 bases between. This CDR3 has 15 residues. The CDR3: CASRHPGGSNQPQHF. In DNA form, the CDR3 reads TGTGCCAGTAGACATCCGGGGGGTTCCAATCAGCCCCAGCATTTT.

This chain links TRBV7-6 with TRBJ1-1; D perhaps matches TRBD1 (6 bases). Germline V gene lookup returns CDR1 SGHVS and CDR2 FNYEAQ. V shed 3 bases and J shed 5 bases, with 10 bases lying between them. This CDR3 is 13 amino acids long. The CDR3 region is CASSFGGQTEAFF. CDR3 in DNA: TGTGCCAGCAGCTTCGGGGGGCAGACTGAAGCTTTCTTT. The variable domain in full, with the rest retrieved from reference TRBV7-6 and TRBJ1-1, is GAGVSQSPRYKVTKRGQDVALRCDPISGHVSLYWYRQALGQGPEFLTYFNYEAQQDKSGLPNDRFSAERPEGSISTLTIQRTEQRDSAMYRCASSFGGQTEAFFGQGTRLTVV.